This T cell receptor beta chain is drawn from a study of CD8 T cells in Susac syndrome (dated by TCRdb to about 2019). About the study as a whole: Repertoire sequencing was used to test whether CD8+ T cell activation and differentiation in Susac syndrome was antigen driven. Clonality of the CD8+ T cell repertoire was compared between roughly twelve healthy donors, approximately 14 Susac syndrome patients and some 15 multiple sclerosis patients. The full study reports these points: The TCR sequencing and HLA analysis was acknowledged to have included a relatively small number of individuals.

RNA was extracted with the RNeasy kit and roughly 0.45 to 1 ug was reverse transcribed using random hexamers. The immunoSEQ multiplex PCR assay, which covers 54 Vbeta and 13 Jbeta segments, was used to amplify TCR beta CDR3 regions. To correct PCR amplification bias, a synthetic template baseline was used for both primer optimization and computational correction. On the study's bioinformatics: Reads were annotated to V, D and J genes according to IMGT and were analyzed with immunoSEQ Analyzer, with only productive sequences retained. Clonality was calculated as one minus the Shannon entropy normalized by log2 of the number of productive unique sequences. For each patient and control, public and private clones were evaluated among the 100 most prevalent clones. A clone was defined as Susac-specific if it was absent from the healthy and MS cohorts, from about a thousand published viral clones and from other ImmuneACCESS disease sequences. Using fastp at Q25 and MiXCR, TCRdb reprocessed the public reads and kept productive beta chains. Rows with a matching CDR3 protein are joined into one entry that keeps the most common DNA and genes. The V and J calls here are based on TCRdb, not the publication. Counted in this sample were about 280,000 distinct CDR3 sequences; approximately 84% of them appeared once. The ten largest account for over 0.1% of the sample.

Peripheral blood CD8+ and CD4+ T cells from healthy donors, Susac syndrome patients and multiple sclerosis patients were profiled using high-throughput TCR beta sequencing. Treatment-naive patients with stable or active relapsing-remitting disease fulfilling revised McDonald criteria were used as multiple sclerosis controls. CD8+ TEMRA cells were enriched by FACS, while bulk CD8+ and CD4+ T cells were purified by magnetic negative isolation. Blood was collected in EDTA tubes and processed within 24 hours, with PBMCs isolated through density gradient centrifugation. PBMCs destined for TCR sequencing were cryopreserved in liquid nitrogen and later thawed in a 37 °C water bath. The sorted or isolated CD4+, CD8+ and CD8+ TEMRA cells reached a purity of at least 90%. Concerning this clonotype itself: Its antigen is not yet known. No much larger clonotype is one base removed from it; base qualities were not supplied.

Material for sequencing was CD8+ T cells from PBMCs. This receptor was obtained from a human donor with multiple sclerosis.

The nucleotides read TGTGCCAGCAGCTCCGAACGGACAGGGGCCTACTACGAGCAGTACTTC. It translates as CASSSERTGAYYEQYF. Here the chain combines TRBV7-9 and TRBJ2-7; TRBD1 fits 9 bases in the junction. V and J are trimmed by 4 bases and 3 bases, and the gene matches miss 10 bases of the junction. The CDR3 numbers 16 residues from cysteine through phenylalanine. This entry keeps only the CDR3 DNA: 48 bases, framed from base 1. Taken from the germline V gene (reference sequence), the CDR1 and CDR2 loops are SEHNR and FQNEAQ.